One sample yielded the 16 T cell receptor beta chains listed below, sequenced in a study of identical twins. MiXCR, run by TCRdb on the 5' RACE reads, gives a single entry per CDR3 protein. The table records 1.5 million to 2 million distinct CDR3 sequences, under 35% of them present only once. The material sequenced was cord blood. The receptor set was obtained from a newborn girl in good health.

This clonotype came up a few times. The chain combines TRBV29-1 with TRBJ2-3; D possibly matches TRBD1 or TRBD2 (6 bases each). Trimming left V 4 bases short and J 3 bases short, with 14 bases between. The CDR3 runs 14 residues. CDR1 is SQVTM and CDR2 is ANQGSEA in the germline V gene. For the CDR3, the DNA is TGCAGCGTTGGGGGGGCAGGGTGGACAGATACGCAGTATTTT. It yields the protein CSVGGAGWTDTQYF.

This clonotype is a singleton in its sample. The chain carries TRBV7-2 and TRBJ2-1; 12 bases align to TRBD2. CDR1 is SGHTA, CDR2 FQGNSA, per germline. V shed 1 base and J 5 bases; nucleotides not matched to a gene: 9. The CDR3 length is 18 residues. The CDR3 is CASSLGRFRTSGNNEQFF. CDR3 nucleotides: TGTGCCAGCAGCTTAGGGAGGTTCAGGACTAGCGGGAACAATGAGCAGTTCTTC.

This rearrangement joins TRBV18 to TRBJ2-3; D possibly corresponds to TRBD2 (6 bases). Germline CDR1 is KGHSH and CDR2 is LQKENI. This CDR3 has 14 residues. With 5 bases removed from V and 3 bases from J, the gap between germline ends came to 12 bases. The CDR3 protein is CASSSGVRTDTQYF. Here the CDR3 DNA reads TGTGCCAGCTCATCGGGGGTCAGGACAGATACGCAGTATTTT.

V is TRBV27 and J is TRBJ2-5; 7 bases are shared with TRBD2. Germline V lookup: CDR1 MNHEY, CDR2 SMNVEV (reference sequence). V gave up 5 bases and J gave up 1 base; unmatched junction bases: 19. There are 19 residues in the CDR3. CDR3 in DNA: TGTGCCAGCAGTCCCTGGGAAAAAAGGGCGGGGGTAGGCCAAGAGACCCAGTACTTC. Translating gives CASSPWEKRAGVGQETQYF.

This clonotype is a singleton in its sample. The CDR3, as DNA: TGCAGTGCTAGGGGACTAGCGCCTACCCTCTCCTACGAGCAGTACTTC. Encoded protein: CSARGLAPTLSYEQYF. V is TRBV20-1 and J is TRBJ2-5; 10 nucleotides line up with TRBD2. The DNA end lines up better with TRBJ2-7; the J call may be wrong. CDR1 is DFQATT, CDR2 SNEGSKA, per germline (reference sequence). The CDR3 is made up of 16 amino acids.

This chain uses TRBV7-9 with TRBJ2-3, with 9 bases that match TRBD2. The V gene end was trimmed by 2 bases and the J gene end by 4 bases; junction bases not matched to a gene: 7. The CDR3 has 16 residues. Germline loops: CDR1 SEHNR, CDR2 FQNEAQ (reference sequence). CDR3 sequence (DNA): TGTGCCAGCAGCTTAAAGGCGACTAGCGGCCCAGATACGCAGTATTTT. Encoded protein: CASSLKATSGPDTQYF. Supplemented by reference TRBV7-9 and TRBJ2-3, the full variable domain reads DTGVSQNPRHKITKRGQNVTFRCDPISEHNRLYWYRQTLGQGPEFLTYFQNEAQLEKSRLLSDRFSAERPKGSFSTLEIQRTEQGDSAMYLCASSLKATSGPDTQYFGPGTRLTVL.

This clonotype was recorded at least ten times. The chain links TRBV5-1 to TRBJ2-3, with 13 bases identical to TRBD2. Per the germline V gene, CDR1 is SGHRS and CDR2 is YFSETQ. This CDR3 is 16 amino acids long. Unmatched junction bases numbered 3, after V lost 3 bases and J lost 2 bases. CDR3: CASSSGLAGFTDTQYF. The DNA for the CDR3 is TGCGCCAGCAGCTCGGGACTAGCGGGGTTCACAGATACGCAGTATTTT. Drawing the rest from reference TRBV5-1 and TRBJ2-3, the complete variable domain is KAGVTQTPRYLIKTRGQQVTLSCSPISGHRSVSWYQQTPGQGLQFLFEYFSETQRNKGNFPGRFSGRQFSNSRSEMNVSTLELGDSALYLCASSSGLAGFTDTQYFGPGTRLTVL.

This clonotype was picked up a small number of times. V usage is TRBV6-2 or TRBV6-3 and J usage is TRBJ1-5, with D possibly matching TRBD1 (6 bases). Trimming pared 6 bases from V and 0 bases from J, leaving 15 bases between. Germline V lookup: CDR1 MNHEY, CDR2 SVGEGT. The CDR3 spans 16 residues. This chain's CDR3 is CASSTGGRGSNQPQHF. The CDR3, as DNA: TGTGCCAGCAGCACTGGGGGGCGGGGTAGCAATCAGCCCCAGCATTTT.

This clonotype occurred a few times. The chain has TRBV29-1 and TRBJ2-7, with D hard to call. The V end lost 6 bases, the J end lost 0 bases, and 9 bases lay between the germline ends. In germline, CDR1 is SQVTM, CDR2 ANQGSEA. The CDR3 covers 12 residues. CDR3 nucleotides: TGCAGCGTCACTTATAGCTCCTACGAGCAGTACTTC. Its protein product is CSVTYSSYEQYF.

This clonotype showed up just a few times. The rearrangement links TRBV7-2 to TRBJ2-1; no definite D call. The germline V gene has CDR1 SGHTA and CDR2 FQGNSA. V was trimmed by 5 bases and J by 1 base, leaving 9 bases between them. This CDR3 comprises 14 residues. In DNA, the CDR3 is TGTGCCAGCAGCGTGGTAGGGTCCTACAATGAGCAGTTCTTC. It translates to CASSVVGSYNEQFF.

This clonotype was counted only a few times. V usage is TRBV5-6 and J usage is TRBJ2-2; 8 bases fit TRBD1. Germline CDR1 is SGHDT and CDR2 is YYEEEE. There are 14 residues in the CDR3. V lost 4 bases, J lost 7 bases, and 6 bases stayed unmatched. CDR3 amino acids: CASSPTGENGELFF. The CDR3 DNA sequence: TGTGCCAGCAGCCCGACAGGGGAGAACGGGGAGCTGTTTTTT.

V is TRBV2 and J is TRBJ2-6, with D unresolved. The CDR3 spans 12 residues. In germline, CDR1 is SNHLY, CDR2 FYNNEI. V was cut by 4 bases and J by 8 bases, with 6 bases left in between. CDR3 loop: CASSVRPNVLTF. The CDR3 nucleotides are TGTGCCAGCAGTGTTAGGCCCAACGTCCTGACTTTC.

V and J are TRBV20-1 and TRBJ2-2; TRBD1 or TRBD2 may be the D gene (5 bases each). Germline V CDR1 and CDR2: DFQATT, SNEGSKA (reference sequence). Deletions cut 3 bases from V and 0 bases from J, with 11 bases between. This CDR3 spans 15 amino acids. CDR3 nucleotides: TGCAGTGCTAGGGTCGGGGCTACGAACACCGGGGAGCTGTTTTTT. Encoded protein: CSARVGATNTGELFF.

The genes are TRBV12-3 or TRBV12-4 and TRBJ2-5; TRBD2 aligns across 9 bases. Germline trimming cut 5 bases from V and 5 bases from J; bases unmatched to any gene: 6. CDR3 length: 14 amino acids. The CDR3 DNA sequence: TGTGCCAGCAGTCCCCTAGCGGGATTTGAGACCCAGTACTTC. This encodes CASSPLAGFETQYF.

This chain connects TRBV5-1 to TRBJ1-5; tentative D call: TRBD1 (5 bases). With 0 bases removed from V and 4 bases from J, the gap between germline ends came to 11 bases. Germline assignment: CDR1 SGHRS and CDR2 YFSETQ. CDR3 size: 15 residues. CDR3 sequence (DNA): TGCGCCAGCAGCTTGGCAGAGGGGTTTAATCAGCCCCAGCATTTT. Residues: CASSLAEGFNQPQHF.

The chain employs TRBV28 and TRBJ1-1; 8 bases match TRBD1. Germline values: CDR1 MDHEN, CDR2 SYDVKM. V shed 4 bases and J 11 bases; nucleotides not matched to a gene: 6. This CDR3 contains 12 residues. The CDR3 coding sequence is TGTGCCAGCAGTTCACGGACAGGGCGGGCTTTCTTT. This encodes CASSSRTGRAFF.